The table lists the clone carrying this T cell receptor (beta chain) with many counts. This sample was included in a study of Graves' ophthalmopathy and Graves' hyperthyroidism. The diagnosis combined clinical symptoms, thyroxine, TRAb, thyroid ultrasound and orbital computed tomography scans. The sequenced template was RNA, covering the TCR beta CDR3 region. HTBI-primed RT-PCR formed the first round, and a multiplex PCR formed the second. TCRdb passed the multiplex PCR reads through MiXCR, listing each CDR3 protein once. The table lists 660,000 or so distinct CDR3 sequences, more than 40% of them singletons, with 3% to 4% in the top ten. V shed 3 bases and J 4 bases; nucleotides not matched to a gene: 16. This CDR3 contains 18 residues. Germline assignment: CDR1 SGHTA and CDR2 FQGTGA.

The sample consisted of peripheral blood. The V call is TRBV7-3, the J call TRBJ2-7, with TRBD2 matching 9 bases. The receptor was derived from an adult man with Graves' ophthalmopathy. CDR3 in DNA: TGTGCCAGCAGCTTTACCCCCCCCATAGCGGGAGTGGTTTACGAGCAGTACTTC. Amino acid sequence: CASSFTPPIAGVVYEQYF.